These T cell receptor beta chains were read from a single sample in a study of T cells of healthy individuals. TCRdb called the 5' RACE reads again in MiXCR, with one record for every CDR3 protein. The table lists fewer than 70,000 distinct CDR3 sequences, around 15% of them singletons, with roughly 15% in the top ten. Receptor source: a human donor in good health. CDR3s include the opening cysteine and the closing phenylalanine or tryptophan. The D gene is left open where the match is weak. Rows give clone size only sometimes, using once, few, many, or a class for an expanded clone.

D gene: .; J gene: TRBJ2-7; clone size: .; V gene: TRBV23-1; CDR3 protein: CASSQSILEAQGRFSSYEQYF; CDR3 DNA: TGCGCCAGCAGTCAATCAATACTCGAGGCGCAGGGAAGATTCAGCTCCTACGAGCAGTACTTC
D gene: TRBD1; J gene: TRBJ2-7; clone size: once; V gene: TRBV9; CDR3 protein: CASSVGGTASSYEQYF; CDR3 DNA: TGTGCCAGCAGCGTAGGTGGGACAGCGAGCTCCTACGAGCAGTACTTC
D gene: .; J gene: TRBJ2-7; clone size: medium-sized; V gene: TRBV3-1; CDR3 protein: CASSQGDYEQYF; CDR3 DNA: TGTGCCAGCAGCCAAGGGGACTACGAGCAGTACTTC
D gene: TRBD1; J gene: TRBJ1-2; clone size: .; V gene: TRBV24-1; CDR3 protein: CATSDGQGANYGYTF; CDR3 DNA: TGTGCCACCAGTGATGGACAGGGGGCTAACTATGGCTACACCTTC
D gene: TRBD2; J gene: TRBJ2-1; clone size: few; V gene: TRBV2; CDR3 protein: CASILSSGGAWNEQFF; CDR3 DNA: TGTGCCAGCATTTTATCCAGCGGGGGGGCCTGGAATGAGCAGTTCTTC
D gene: .; J gene: TRBJ1-2; clone size: .; V gene: TRBV18; CDR3 protein: CASSPSAGLGGYTF; CDR3 DNA: TGTGCCAGCTCACCATCGGCAGGGCTGGGTGGCTACACCTTC
D gene: .; J gene: TRBJ1-2; clone size: many; V gene: TRBV5-1; CDR3 protein: CASSLGQLRSNYGYTF; CDR3 DNA: TGCGCCAGCAGCCTAGGACAGCTGCGGTCGAACTATGGCTACACCTTC
D gene: .; J gene: TRBJ2-7; clone size: .; V gene: TRBV4-1; CDR3 protein: CASSQSIGLYYEQYF; CDR3 DNA: TGCGCCAGCAGCCAATCGATCGGCCTCTACTACGAGCAGTACTTC
D gene: TRBD1; J gene: TRBJ1-3; clone size: .; V gene: TRBV20-1; CDR3 protein: CSAPDRASRNTIYF; CDR3 DNA: TGCAGTGCTCCTGACAGGGCTAGCAGAAACACCATATATTTT
D gene: .; J gene: TRBJ1-4; clone size: many; V gene: TRBV5-6; CDR3 protein: CASSLAMGNEKLFF; CDR3 DNA: TGTGCCAGCAGCTTGGCCATGGGGAATGAAAAACTGTTTTTT
D gene: .; J gene: TRBJ2-7; clone size: few; V gene: TRBV6-5; CDR3 protein: CASSYSTSGTQTYEQYF; CDR3 DNA: TGTGCCAGCAGTTACTCGACATCCGGGACACAAACCTACGAGCAGTACTTC
D gene: .; J gene: TRBJ2-2; clone size: few; V gene: TRBV6-4; CDR3 protein: CASRTNTGELFF; CDR3 DNA: TGTGCCAGCAGAACGAACACCGGGGAGCTGTTTTTT
D gene: .; J gene: TRBJ2-7; clone size: many; V gene: TRBV5-6; CDR3 protein: CASSPDSRDYEQYF; CDR3 DNA: TGTGCCAGCAGCCCGGACAGCCGGGACTACGAGCAGTACTTC
D gene: .; J gene: TRBJ2-2; clone size: .; V gene: TRBV3-1; CDR3 protein: CASSPGRTGELFF; CDR3 DNA: TGTGCCAGCAGTCCTGGGAGGACCGGGGAGCTGTTTTTT
D gene: .; J gene: TRBJ2-1; clone size: many; V gene: TRBV29-1; CDR3 protein: CSVSTGRNEQFF; CDR3 DNA: TGCAGCGTCTCGACAGGTCGTAATGAGCAGTTCTTC
D gene: TRBD2; J gene: TRBJ2-5; clone size: .; V gene: TRBV7-8; CDR3 protein: CASSLEGGSWQETQYF; CDR3 DNA: TGTGCCAGCAGCTTAGAAGGCGGGAGTTGGCAAGAGACCCAGTACTTC
D gene: .; J gene: TRBJ2-6; clone size: .; V gene: TRBV19; CDR3 protein: CASTPVISGANVLTF; CDR3 DNA: TGTGCCAGCACCCCTGTCATCTCTGGGGCCAACGTCCTGACTTTC
D gene: .; J gene: TRBJ2-7; clone size: few; V gene: TRBV7-2; CDR3 protein: CASSPFPLEQYF; CDR3 DNA: TGTGCCAGCAGCCCGTTCCCCCTCGAGCAGTACTTC
D gene: .; J gene: TRBJ2-3; clone size: many; V gene: TRBV4-3; CDR3 protein: CASSQDDYRDTQYF; CDR3 DNA: TGCGCCAGCAGCCAAGATGACTATAGAGATACGCAGTATTTT
D gene: TRBD1; J gene: TRBJ2-6; clone size: .; V gene: TRBV20-1; CDR3 protein: CSAPQGAGANVLTF; CDR3 DNA: TGCAGTGCTCCGCAGGGGGCTGGGGCCAACGTCCTGACTTTC
D gene: TRBD2; J gene: TRBJ2-7; clone size: few; V gene: TRBV3-1; CDR3 protein: CASSQPSGRAGEQYF; CDR3 DNA: TGTGCCAGCAGCCAACCTAGCGGGAGGGCCGGAGAGCAGTACTTC
D gene: TRBD1; J gene: TRBJ2-3; clone size: .; V gene: TRBV20-1; CDR3 protein: CSASRTGISDTQYF; CDR3 DNA: TGCAGTGCTAGCAGGACAGGGATCTCAGATACGCAGTATTTT
D gene: .; J gene: TRBJ1-1; clone size: few; V gene: TRBV6-2/TRBV6-3; CDR3 protein: CASSQPRTDSNTEAFF; CDR3 DNA: TGTGCCAGCAGCCAGCCAAGAACGGATTCGAACACTGAAGCTTTCTTT
D gene: .; J gene: TRBJ2-1; clone size: .; V gene: TRBV7-2; CDR3 protein: CASSPLADSYNEQFF; CDR3 DNA: TGTGCCAGCAGCCCTCTAGCCGATTCCTACAATGAGCAGTTCTTC
D gene: TRBD1; J gene: TRBJ2-3; clone size: .; V gene: TRBV5-4; CDR3 protein: CASSRADRADTQYF; CDR3 DNA: TGTGCCAGCAGCCGCGCCGACAGGGCAGATACGCAGTATTTT
D gene: TRBD2; J gene: TRBJ2-3; clone size: few; V gene: TRBV5-6; CDR3 protein: CASSSRLAGALRGADTQYF; CDR3 DNA: TGTGCCAGCAGCTCCCGACTAGCGGGGGCTCTCAGAGGCGCAGATACGCAGTATTTT
D gene: .; J gene: TRBJ2-2; clone size: many; V gene: TRBV29-1; CDR3 protein: CSVRYLKPNTGELFF; CDR3 DNA: TGCAGCGTTCGGTACCTAAAACCGAACACCGGGGAGCTGTTTTTT
D gene: .; J gene: TRBJ2-1; clone size: .; V gene: TRBV20-1; CDR3 protein: CSASSAAGRDEQFF; CDR3 DNA: TGCAGTGCTAGTAGTGCGGCGGGGCGGGATGAGCAGTTCTTC
D gene: .; J gene: TRBJ2-1; clone size: many; V gene: TRBV12-3/TRBV12-4; CDR3 protein: CASSLRGQGQFF; CDR3 DNA: TGTGCCAGCAGCTTACGAGGGCAGGGGCAGTTCTTC
D gene: .; J gene: TRBJ2-5; clone size: many; V gene: TRBV24-1; CDR3 protein: CATSDLQLAGETQYF; CDR3 DNA: TGTGCCACCAGTGATTTGCAGCTAGCCGGAGAGACCCAGTACTTC
D gene: .; J gene: TRBJ2-5; clone size: .; V gene: TRBV2; CDR3 protein: CAARRGAGETQYF; CDR3 DNA: TGTGCCGCACGCCGAGGGGCGGGGGAGACCCAGTACTTC
D gene: TRBD2; J gene: TRBJ2-1; clone size: .; V gene: TRBV28; CDR3 protein: CASSHDSGSTLNAYNEQFF; CDR3 DNA: TGTGCCAGCAGCCATGATAGCGGGAGTACCCTTAACGCCTACAATGAGCAGTTCTTC
D gene: .; J gene: TRBJ2-7; clone size: few; V gene: TRBV6-1; CDR3 protein: CASSTDRTYEQYF; CDR3 DNA: TGTGCCAGCAGTACTGACCGGACCTACGAGCAGTACTTC
D gene: .; J gene: TRBJ1-4; clone size: many; V gene: TRBV7-9; CDR3 protein: CASSFNRGEKLFF; CDR3 DNA: TGTGCCAGCAGCTTCAATCGGGGTGAAAAACTGTTTTTT
D gene: .; J gene: TRBJ1-3; clone size: many; V gene: TRBV9; CDR3 protein: CASSSVGSSGNTIYF; CDR3 DNA: TGTGCCAGCAGCTCAGTCGGAAGCTCTGGAAACACCATATATTTT
D gene: TRBD1; J gene: TRBJ1-2; clone size: .; V gene: TRBV12-5; CDR3 protein: CASVLFGTGGLNGYTF; CDR3 DNA: TGTGCTAGTGTTTTATTCGGGACAGGGGGCCTCAATGGCTACACCTTC
D gene: TRBD1; J gene: TRBJ1-2; clone size: many; V gene: TRBV6-6; CDR3 protein: CASSSSTGTGSGYTF; CDR3 DNA: TGTGCCAGCAGTTCGTCGACCGGGACAGGGAGTGGCTACACCTTC
D gene: .; J gene: TRBJ2-1; clone size: .; V gene: TRBV2; CDR3 protein: CASRGTGSSYNEQFF; CDR3 DNA: TGTGCCAGCAGGGGAACAGGGAGCTCCTACAATGAGCAGTTCTTC
D gene: TRBD1; J gene: TRBJ1-6; clone size: many; V gene: TRBV6-2/TRBV6-3; CDR3 protein: CASSLQGTGSPLHF; CDR3 DNA: TGTGCCAGCAGTCTACAGGGGACGGGGTCACCCCTCCACTTT
D gene: .; J gene: TRBJ1-2; clone size: few; V gene: TRBV6-6; CDR3 protein: CASSLSGQNGYTF; CDR3 DNA: TGTGCCAGCTCCCTCTCGGGACAAAATGGCTACACCTTC
D gene: .; J gene: TRBJ1-5; clone size: many; V gene: TRBV4-1; CDR3 protein: CASSQTDMGNQPQHF; CDR3 DNA: TGCGCCAGCAGCCAAACCGACATGGGCAATCAGCCCCAGCATTTT
D gene: .; J gene: TRBJ2-2; clone size: many; V gene: TRBV30; CDR3 protein: CAWNRGGPNTGELFF; CDR3 DNA: TGTGCCTGGAATCGCGGGGGCCCGAACACCGGGGAGCTGTTTTTT
D gene: TRBD1; J gene: TRBJ1-4; clone size: many; V gene: TRBV20-1; CDR3 protein: CSAPKADRGLATNEKLFF; CDR3 DNA: TGCAGTGCCCCAAAGGCTGACAGGGGACTGGCAACTAATGAAAAACTGTTTTTT
D gene: TRBD1; J gene: TRBJ2-7; clone size: many; V gene: TRBV6-5; CDR3 protein: CASRGVPGQAYEQYF; CDR3 DNA: TGTGCCAGCAGGGGAGTCCCGGGACAGGCCTACGAGCAGTACTTC
D gene: .; J gene: TRBJ2-7; clone size: few; V gene: TRBV10-3; CDR3 protein: CAISEARGYEQYF; CDR3 DNA: TGTGCCATCAGTGAGGCCAGGGGCTACGAGCAGTACTTC
D gene: .; J gene: TRBJ1-1; clone size: .; V gene: TRBV7-8; CDR3 protein: CASSLAGGGNTEAFF; CDR3 DNA: TGTGCCAGCAGCTTAGCGGGGGGAGGGAACACTGAAGCTTTCTTT
D gene: TRBD1; J gene: TRBJ2-5; clone size: few; V gene: TRBV28; CDR3 protein: CASSPTRPGGGGETQYF; CDR3 DNA: TGTGCCAGCAGTCCCACACGACCAGGGGGCGGCGGAGAGACCCAGTACTTC
D gene: .; J gene: TRBJ1-4; clone size: many; V gene: TRBV9; CDR3 protein: CASSVGTVPNEKLFF; CDR3 DNA: TGTGCCAGCAGCGTAGGGACAGTCCCTAATGAAAAACTGTTTTTT
D gene: .; J gene: TRBJ2-5; clone size: .; V gene: TRBV4-3; CDR3 protein: CASSSGFGVYQETQYF; CDR3 DNA: TGCGCCAGCAGCTCCGGGTTCGGGGTTTACCAAGAGACCCAGTACTTC
D gene: TRBD2; J gene: TRBJ2-3; clone size: few; V gene: TRBV18; CDR3 protein: CASSPRTSGGTTSTDTQYF; CDR3 DNA: TGTGCCAGCTCACCCCGTACTAGCGGGGGCACAACTAGCACAGATACGCAGTATTTT
D gene: TRBD1; J gene: TRBJ1-6; clone size: .; V gene: TRBV7-2; CDR3 protein: CASSSGQVNSPLHF; CDR3 DNA: TGTGCCAGCAGCTCTGGACAGGTCAATTCACCCCTCCACTTT
D gene: .; J gene: TRBJ2-3; clone size: .; V gene: TRBV4-3; CDR3 protein: CASSQDVGRLTDTQYF; CDR3 DNA: TGCGCCAGCAGCCAAGATGTGGGGAGGCTCACAGATACGCAGTATTTT
D gene: .; J gene: TRBJ1-5; clone size: many; V gene: TRBV3-1; CDR3 protein: CASSQDPGQGRSNQPQHF; CDR3 DNA: TGTGCCAGCAGCCAAGATCCGGGGCAGGGGAGGAGCAATCAGCCCCAGCATTTT
D gene: .; J gene: TRBJ2-7; clone size: .; V gene: TRBV7-8; CDR3 protein: CASSRNPTGLTYEQYF; CDR3 DNA: TGTGCCAGCAGCCGTAACCCGACAGGTCTTACCTACGAGCAGTACTTC